This entry lists 14 T cell receptor beta chains sequenced from one sample in a study of cytomegalovirus exposure and HLA in healthy donors. PCR used 60 Vbeta primers and 13 Jbeta primers. Assay used: immunoSEQ multiplex PCR; TCRdb lists only in-frame clones, some missing. The sample carries under 150,000 clones, just under 85% recorded once. Source material: PBMCs. The source of these receptors is a man aged 40-50 years in good health and CMV-seropositive.

This clone came up a few times. V usage is TRBV13 and J usage is TRBJ2-2; TRBD2 agrees at 13 bases. The CDR3 is made up of 15 amino acids. The ends lost 6 bases at V and 7 bases at J; junction bases unmatched: 5. From germline, CDR1 is PRHDT and CDR2 FYEKMQ (reference sequence). The CDR3 is CASRWGLAGLGELFF. Here the CDR3 DNA reads TGTGCCAGCAGATGGGGACTAGCGGGGCTCGGGGAGCTGTTTTTT. The full variable domain, completed using reference TRBV13 and TRBJ2-2, is AAGVIQSPRHLIKEKRETATLKCYPIPRHDTVYWYQQGPGQDPQFLISFYEKMQSDKGSIPDRFSAQQFSDYHSELNMSSLELGDSALYFCASRWGLAGLGELFFGEGSRLTVL.

The chain employs TRBV5-8 and TRBJ2-5; 7 bases map to TRBD1. This CDR3 is built from 14 residues. Germline CDR1 SGHTS, CDR2 YDEGEE. J was trimmed by 3 bases and V by 0 bases; bases with no gene match: 2. CDR3 in amino acids: CASSLVDREETQYF. CDR3 in DNA: TGTGCCAGCAGCTTGGTTGACAGGGAAGAGACCCAGTACTTC.

V usage is TRBV9 and J usage is TRBJ1-1, with unresolved D. In germline, CDR1 is SGDLS, CDR2 YYNGEE. Trimming stripped 0 bases from V and 11 bases from J, with 14 bases between. CDR3 length: 13 residues. The CDR3 is CASSVEPFTEAFF. DNA for the CDR3: TGTGCCAGCAGCGTAGAACCCTTTACGGAGGCTTTCTTT.

The chain employs TRBV6-5 and TRBJ1-5, with TRBD1 matching 10 bases. From germline, CDR1 is MNHEY and CDR2 SVGAGI. The CDR3 runs to 14 residues. With 6 bases clipped from V and 4 bases from J, the junction kept 3 bases outside the gene matches. DNA of the CDR3: TGTGCCAGCAGGCTGGGACAGGGGAATCAGCCCCAGCATTTT. Its translation: CASRLGQGNQPQHF.

The chain uses TRBV10-1 and TRBJ2-7; TRBD1 agrees at 9 bases. The CDR3 has 15 amino acids. The ends lost 5 bases at V and 3 bases at J; junction bases unmatched: 8. Germline V gives CDR1 WNHNN, CDR2 SYGVQD (reference sequence). CDR3 nucleotide sequence: TGCGCCAGCAGTCCCCGACAGGGGGGATTCTACGAGCAGTACTTC. Translated: CASSPRQGGFYEQYF.

The rearrangement joins TRBV27 to TRBJ2-1; D perhaps matches TRBD2 (6 bases). The CDR3 is made up of 15 amino acids. Germline CDR1 MNHEY, CDR2 SMNVEV (reference sequence). V dropped 1 base and J dropped 2 bases, with 9 bases sitting between them. The CDR3 DNA is TGTGCCAGCAGTTTATTAAAGCGGGCCTACAATGAGCAGTTCTTC. Its protein product is CASSLLKRAYNEQFF.

The chain joins TRBV6-5 to TRBJ2-5; the match to TRBD2 covers 9 bases. CDR3 length equals 15 residues. Germline V gene data show CDR1 as MNHEY and CDR2 as SVGAGI. V lost 2 bases to trimming and J lost 6 bases; unmatched junction nucleotides: 7. The CDR3 sequence: CASSYGSGSKKTQYF. The CDR3 nucleotides are TGTGCCAGCAGTTACGGTAGCGGGAGTAAAAAGACCCAGTACTTC.

This chain links TRBV7-2 with TRBJ1-4; TRBD1 matches at 8 bases. Germline values: CDR1 SGHTA, CDR2 FQGNSA. This CDR3 comprises 14 residues. Losses at the gene ends were 5 bases for V and 6 bases for J; bases not matched to a gene: 5. The CDR3 region has the DNA TGTGCCAGCAGCCAGGACAGGGCCCATGAAAAACTGTTTTTT. The encoded protein is CASSQDRAHEKLFF.

The gene calls are TRBV18 and TRBJ1-1; no clear D gene. CDR1 is KGHSH, CDR2 LQKENI, per germline. There are 14 residues in the CDR3. V was shortened by 2 bases and J by 0 bases, with 7 bases between the two germline ends. CDR3 loop: CASSPWQMNTEAFF. DNA of the CDR3: TGTGCCAGCTCACCATGGCAGATGAACACTGAAGCTTTCTTT. Variable domain in full (rest from reference TRBV18 and TRBJ1-1): NAGVMQNPRHLVRRRGQEARLRCSPMKGHSHVYWYRQLPEEGLKFMVYLQKENIIDESGMPKERFSAEFPKEGPSILRIQQVVRGDSAAYFCASSPWQMNTEAFFGQGTRLTVV.

The V and J genes are TRBV20-1 and TRBJ1-1; TRBD1 is a possible D gene (5 bases). Germline-derived CDR1 and CDR2 are DFQATT and SNEGSKA (reference sequence). Trimming took off 6 bases at V and 10 bases at J, with 12 bases between the two ends. CDR3 length equals 10 residues. CDR3 DNA: TGCAGTGCCGTGGGGGGGGTAGCTTTCTTT. It translates to CSAVGGVAFF.

The rearrangement links TRBV11-2 to TRBJ2-7, with 7 bases that match TRBD1. The germline V gene has CDR1 SGHAT and CDR2 FQNNGV. The ends lost 6 bases at V and 3 bases at J; junction bases unmatched: 8. CDR3 size: 14 residues. The CDR3 sequence: CASRVRDSLYEQYF. As DNA, the CDR3 is TGTGCCAGCAGGGTCCGGGACAGTCTCTACGAGCAGTACTTC.

This sequence joins TRBV27 and TRBJ2-2, with D possibly matching TRBD2 (6 bases). The CDR3 length is 14 residues. Germline lookup yields CDR1 MNHEY and CDR2 SMNVEV (reference sequence). The V gene lost 7 bases and the J gene lost 6 bases, with 15 bases spanning the gap. CDR3 in DNA: TGTGCCAGCAATCTTCGCGGGATACCCGGGGAGCTGTTTTTT. This gives the protein CASNLRGIPGELFF.

This clone was detected only a few times. This rearrangement joins TRBV6-5 to TRBJ1-2, with 10 bases aligning to TRBD1. This CDR3 contains 16 residues. J lost 4 bases, V lost 2 bases, and 7 bases had no gene match. CDR1 and CDR2 (germline): MNHEY, SVGAGI. CDR3 amino acids: CASSYTRTGGGYGYTF. CDR3 in DNA: TGTGCCAGCAGTTACACCAGGACAGGGGGTGGCTATGGCTACACCTTC.

In this sample, this clone turned up a few times. The chain combines TRBV10-1 with TRBJ2-4; D remains unclear. Germline V CDR1 and CDR2: WNHNN, SYGVQD (reference sequence). The CDR3 runs to 15 residues. V was cut by 0 bases and J by 7 bases, with 13 bases left in between. Here the CDR3 DNA reads TGCGCCAGCAGTGAGTCTGGGCCGGATGGGAACATTCAGTACTTC. Its protein product is CASSESGPDGNIQYF.